A selection of T cell receptor beta chains follows, all from one sample in a study of molecular identifiers for immune sequencing clone quantification. Each CDR3 protein gets one entry after TCRdb re-called the PCR reads with MiXCR. The table has 550,000 to 750,000 distinct CDR3 sequences, just under 20% seen once. The sequenced sample was naive CD8+ T cells from blood, with Jurkat cell RNA spiked in. All receptors derive from a human donor in good health. Some libraries in this study had Jurkat cell RNA spiked in. Each CDR3 is given with its conserved first and last residue. Each record gives: V gene, J gene, CDR3 protein.

v_call: TRBV27
j_call: TRBJ2-3
cdr3_aa: CASSHGTDTQYF

v_call: TRBV6-5
j_call: TRBJ2-2
cdr3_aa: CASSYDRDYTGELFF

v_call: TRBV2
j_call: TRBJ2-5
cdr3_aa: CASRGTSGAETQYF

v_call: TRBV20-1
j_call: TRBJ2-3
cdr3_aa: CSAPLGGGAVADTQYF

v_call: TRBV13
j_call: TRBJ2-1
cdr3_aa: CASSLGASRGNEQFF

v_call: TRBV4-1
j_call: TRBJ2-2
cdr3_aa: CASSRLRLDGELFF

v_call: TRBV29-1
j_call: TRBJ2-3
cdr3_aa: CSVEQRMQYTDTQYF

v_call: TRBV28
j_call: TRBJ1-1
cdr3_aa: CASSLLISTGAVNTEAFF

v_call: TRBV7-9
j_call: TRBJ2-2
cdr3_aa: CASSHNRDRYTGELFF

v_call: TRBV20-1
j_call: TRBJ2-3
cdr3_aa: CSARRLAGGRRDTQYF

v_call: TRBV7-9
j_call: TRBJ2-3
cdr3_aa: CASSFGLGVDTQYF

v_call: TRBV5-3
j_call: TRBJ2-1
cdr3_aa: CASSPQGTTWAGEQFF

v_call: TRBV27
j_call: TRBJ2-2
cdr3_aa: CASSFSKTGELFF

v_call: TRBV27
j_call: TRBJ2-5
cdr3_aa: CASSLGLAGAGETQYF

v_call: TRBV30
j_call: TRBJ2-7
cdr3_aa: CAWSPGQGYEQYF

v_call: TRBV4-1
j_call: TRBJ2-4
cdr3_aa: CASSQAAGTLGVAKNIQYF

v_call: TRBV13
j_call: TRBJ1-2
cdr3_aa: CASSLEDRVDGYTF

v_call: TRBV6-2/TRBV6-3
j_call: TRBJ2-1
cdr3_aa: CASSNAGTTYYNEQFF

v_call: TRBV20-1
j_call: TRBJ2-3
cdr3_aa: CSARLLLEDTQYF

v_call: TRBV5-1
j_call: TRBJ2-3
cdr3_aa: CASSFPGLGTDTQYF

v_call: TRBV3-1
j_call: TRBJ2-4
cdr3_aa: CASSQDPDTRDKNIQYF

v_call: TRBV9
j_call: TRBJ2-7
cdr3_aa: CASSVTGLAGDEQYF

v_call: TRBV6-6
j_call: TRBJ2-5
cdr3_aa: CASGGPQETQYF

v_call: TRBV7-9
j_call: TRBJ1-1
cdr3_aa: CASSFFENTEAFF

v_call: TRBV6-2/TRBV6-3
j_call: TRBJ2-7
cdr3_aa: CASSYEGDYEQYF

v_call: TRBV30
j_call: TRBJ2-7
cdr3_aa: CAWSLGLLSSYEQYF

v_call: TRBV9
j_call: TRBJ1-3
cdr3_aa: CASSAPRQGTGNTIYF

v_call: TRBV5-6
j_call: TRBJ1-6
cdr3_aa: CASSSLDGTYNSPLHF

v_call: TRBV4-3
j_call: TRBJ2-6
cdr3_aa: CASSQDRRGSGANVLTF

v_call: TRBV7-9
j_call: TRBJ2-3
cdr3_aa: CASSSHRDRVTDTQYF

v_call: TRBV10-2
j_call: TRBJ1-1
cdr3_aa: CASSVGHTGGWDTEAFF

v_call: TRBV15
j_call: TRBJ2-3
cdr3_aa: CATSTPTSVDTQYF

v_call: TRBV30
j_call: TRBJ2-1
cdr3_aa: CAWSVESTYNEQFF

v_call: TRBV7-9
j_call: TRBJ2-1
cdr3_aa: CASSPAETYNEQFF

v_call: TRBV15
j_call: TRBJ2-6
cdr3_aa: CATSRDDRSSGANVLTF

v_call: TRBV19
j_call: TRBJ2-5
cdr3_aa: CASSIVGLEETQYF

v_call: TRBV2
j_call: TRBJ1-1
cdr3_aa: CASLDRNTEAFF

v_call: TRBV6-1
j_call: TRBJ1-1
cdr3_aa: CASTAQGPTFGNTEAFF

v_call: TRBV15
j_call: TRBJ1-1
cdr3_aa: CATSEDGQGITEAFF

v_call: TRBV4-3
j_call: TRBJ2-7
cdr3_aa: CASSPIQGAYEQYF

v_call: TRBV5-1
j_call: TRBJ2-7
cdr3_aa: CASSLAFQGGPYEQYF

v_call: TRBV4-3
j_call: TRBJ2-7
cdr3_aa: CASSQAERGGYEQYF

v_call: TRBV7-9
j_call: TRBJ1-5
cdr3_aa: CASSLGGAGNQPQHF

v_call: TRBV28
j_call: TRBJ2-2
cdr3_aa: CASSLYHSGANTGELFF

v_call: TRBV6-5
j_call: TRBJ1-4
cdr3_aa: CASSPDRNLWEKLFF

v_call: TRBV5-6
j_call: TRBJ1-5
cdr3_aa: CASSLEQGRLGNQPQHF